Listed below are T cell receptor beta chains from one sample, sequenced in a study of OX40 agonist ivuxolimab in advanced cancers. Sequenced by immunoSEQ multiplex PCR; TCRdb stores in-frame clones only, minus some. Of over 65,000 clones listed, around 83% are singletons. The starting material was CD4+ or CD8+ T cells sorted from blood, obtained in a trial of the OX40 agonist ivuxolimab. Receptors originate from an adult with an advanced solid tumor such as melanoma, head and neck, liver or kidney cancer. The CDR3 runs from the conserved cysteine through the conserved F or W. D genes are given only for firm matches.

d_call	v_call	j_call	cdr3_aa	cdr3_nt
TRBD1	TRBV6-5	TRBJ2-7	CASSYSGQGTYEQYF	TGTGCCAGCAGTTACTCGGGACAGGGGACCTACGAGCAGTACTTC
NA	TRBV4-1	TRBJ1-2	CASSQGDRGTYGYTF	TGCGCCAGCAGCCAAGGTGACAGAGGGACGTATGGCTACACCTTC
NA	TRBV9	TRBJ2-3	CASSVSSGDGGTDTQYF	TGTGCCAGCAGCGTATCCTCGGGGGACGGGGGCACAGATACGCAGTATTTT
TRBD2	TRBV6-5	TRBJ2-1	CASRRGLVYNEQFF	TGTGCCAGCAGGCGAGGACTAGTGTACAATGAGCAGTTCTTC
TRBD2	TRBV5-4	TRBJ2-5	CASSQGTSGQETQYF	TGTGCCAGCAGCCAAGGGACTAGCGGGCAAGAGACCCAGTACTTC
NA	TRBV6-5	TRBJ2-5	CASSSLGETQYF	TGTGCCAGCAGTTCCCTGGGGGAGACCCAGTACTTC
TRBD1	TRBV19	TRBJ2-2	CASSPSGQVFNTGELFF	TGTGCCAGTAGCCCCTCCGGACAGGTTTTTAACACCGGGGAGCTGTTTTTT
TRBD2	TRBV7-6	TRBJ2-3	CASSPRGGGAWDTQYF	TGTGCCAGCAGCCCCCGGGGCGGGGGGGCCTGGGATACGCAGTATTTT
NA	TRBV6-1	TRBJ2-4	CASSDPRGNKNIQYF	TGTGCCAGCAGTGATCCCCGGGGGAATAAAAACATTCAGTACTTC
NA	TRBV7-8	TRBJ1-6	CASSLLRTDNSPLHF	TGTGCCAGCAGCTTACTTCGGACAGATAATTCACCCCTCCACTTT
TRBD1	TRBV29-1	TRBJ2-3	CSVEVEDRAADTQYF	TGCAGCGTTGAAGTGGAGGACAGGGCGGCAGATACGCAGTATTTT
NA	TRBV5-1	TRBJ1-5	CASSLWGGYQPQHF	TGCGCCAGCAGCTTATGGGGGGGCTATCAGCCCCAGCATTTT
NA	TRBV5-1	TRBJ2-1	CASSLAGSTEQFF	TGCGCCAGCAGCTTGGCAGGCTCCACTGAGCAGTTCTTC
NA	TRBV10-2	TRBJ1-1	CASVMGNTEAFF	TGCGCCAGCGTAATGGGAAACACTGAAGCTTTCTTT
NA	TRBV6-5	TRBJ1-5	CASSPRGRNQPQHF	TGTGCCAGCAGTCCCAGGGGCCGCAATCAGCCCCAGCATTTT
NA	TRBV7-2	TRBJ2-7	CASSQDLGVAYEQYF	TGTGCCAGCAGCCAAGATTTGGGGGTAGCCTACGAGCAGTACTTC
NA	TRBV9	TRBJ1-1	CASSYSSEGTEAFF	TGTGCCAGCAGCTATAGCAGCGAAGGCACTGAAGCTTTCTTT
NA	TRBV9	TRBJ2-2	CASSVAGGGRELFF	TGTGCCAGCAGCGTAGCCGGGGGCGGCCGGGAGCTGTTTTTT
TRBD1	TRBV19	TRBJ1-4	CASSIKRGRNEKLFF	TGTGCCAGTAGTATAAAGAGGGGGCGGAATGAAAAACTGTTTTTT
TRBD1	TRBV4-3	TRBJ1-4	CASSQGQGREKLFF	TGCGCCAGCAGCCAAGGACAGGGGAGGGAAAAACTGTTTTTT
TRBD1	TRBV5-1	TRBJ1-5	CASSSDGQGNQPQHF	TGCGCCAGCAGCTCGGATGGACAGGGCAATCAGCCCCAGCATTTT